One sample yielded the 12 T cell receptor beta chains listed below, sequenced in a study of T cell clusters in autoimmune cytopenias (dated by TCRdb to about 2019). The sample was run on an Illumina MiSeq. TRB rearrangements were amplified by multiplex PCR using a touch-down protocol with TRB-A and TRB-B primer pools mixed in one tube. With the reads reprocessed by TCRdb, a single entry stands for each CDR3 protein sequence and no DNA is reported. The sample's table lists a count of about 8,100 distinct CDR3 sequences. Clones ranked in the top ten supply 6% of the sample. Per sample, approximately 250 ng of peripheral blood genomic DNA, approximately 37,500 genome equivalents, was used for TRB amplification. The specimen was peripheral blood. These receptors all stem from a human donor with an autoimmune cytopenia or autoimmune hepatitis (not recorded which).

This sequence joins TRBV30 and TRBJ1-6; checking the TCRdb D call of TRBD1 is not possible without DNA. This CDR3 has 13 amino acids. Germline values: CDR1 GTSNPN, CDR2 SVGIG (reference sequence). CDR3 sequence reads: CAQTGGNNSPLHF. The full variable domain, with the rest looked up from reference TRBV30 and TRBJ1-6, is SQTIHQWPATLVQPVGSPLSLECTVEGTSNPNLYWYRQAAGRGLQLLFYSVGIGQISSEVPQNLSASRPQDRQFILSSKKLLLSDSGFYLCAQTGGNNSPLHFGNGTRLTVT.

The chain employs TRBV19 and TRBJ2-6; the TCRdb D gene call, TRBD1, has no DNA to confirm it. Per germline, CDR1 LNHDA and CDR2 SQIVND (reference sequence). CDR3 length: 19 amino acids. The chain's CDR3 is CASSKSLGQGRSGANVLTF.

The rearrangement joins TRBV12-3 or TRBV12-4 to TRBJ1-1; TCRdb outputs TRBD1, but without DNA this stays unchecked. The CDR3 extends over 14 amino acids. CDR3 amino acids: CASTIGGVRTEAFF.

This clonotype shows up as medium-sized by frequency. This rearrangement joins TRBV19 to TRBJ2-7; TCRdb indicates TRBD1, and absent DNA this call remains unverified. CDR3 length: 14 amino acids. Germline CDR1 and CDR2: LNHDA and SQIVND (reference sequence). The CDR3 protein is CASNRGTGGSEQYF.

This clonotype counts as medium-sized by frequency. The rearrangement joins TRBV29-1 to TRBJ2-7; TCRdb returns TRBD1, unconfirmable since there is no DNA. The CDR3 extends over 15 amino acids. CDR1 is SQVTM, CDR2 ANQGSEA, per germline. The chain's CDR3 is CSATIRQGAFYEQYF.

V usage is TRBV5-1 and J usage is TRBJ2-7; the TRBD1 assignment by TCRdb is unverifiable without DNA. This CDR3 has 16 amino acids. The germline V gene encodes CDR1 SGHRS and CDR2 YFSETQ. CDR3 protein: CASSSPRGSPTYEQYF.

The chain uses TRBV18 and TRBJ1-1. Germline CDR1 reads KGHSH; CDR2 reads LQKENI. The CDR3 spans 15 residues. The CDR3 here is CASSSSGTGNTEAFF.

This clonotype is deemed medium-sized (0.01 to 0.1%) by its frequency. This chain's CDR3 is CASSKFGSPLHF. The V gene is TRBV5-6, the J gene TRBJ1-6. The CDR3 has 12 amino acids. The germline V gene encodes CDR1 SGHDT and CDR2 YYEEEE.

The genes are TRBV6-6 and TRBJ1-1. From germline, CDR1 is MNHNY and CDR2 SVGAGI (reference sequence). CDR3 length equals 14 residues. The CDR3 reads CASTYYSGWAEAFF.

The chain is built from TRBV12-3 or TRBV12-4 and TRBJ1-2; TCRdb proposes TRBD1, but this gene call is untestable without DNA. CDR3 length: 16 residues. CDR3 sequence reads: CASANPPRALEYGYTF.

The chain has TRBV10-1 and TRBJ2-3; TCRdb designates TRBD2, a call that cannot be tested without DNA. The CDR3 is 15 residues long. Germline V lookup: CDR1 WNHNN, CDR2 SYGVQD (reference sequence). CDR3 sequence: CASSESAGYTDTQYF.

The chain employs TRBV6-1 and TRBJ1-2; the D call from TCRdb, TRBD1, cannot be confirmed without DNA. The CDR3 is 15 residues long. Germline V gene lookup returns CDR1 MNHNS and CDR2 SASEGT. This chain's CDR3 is CASRTGGAIFNGYTF.